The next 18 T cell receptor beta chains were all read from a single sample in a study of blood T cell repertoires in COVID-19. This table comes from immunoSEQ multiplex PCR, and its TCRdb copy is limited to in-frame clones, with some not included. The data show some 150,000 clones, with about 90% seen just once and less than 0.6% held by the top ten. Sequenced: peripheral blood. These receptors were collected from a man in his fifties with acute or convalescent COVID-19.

The CDR3: CAWSVTGTYEQYV. The CDR3 DNA sequence: TGTGCCTGGAGTGTAACAGGGACCTACGAGCAGTACGTC. The V gene is TRBV30, the J gene TRBJ2-7; TRBD1 might be the D (6 bases). Germline CDR1 and CDR2: GTSNPN and SVGIG (reference sequence). V lost 0 bases and J lost 2, with 8 bases in between. The length of the CDR3 is 13 residues.

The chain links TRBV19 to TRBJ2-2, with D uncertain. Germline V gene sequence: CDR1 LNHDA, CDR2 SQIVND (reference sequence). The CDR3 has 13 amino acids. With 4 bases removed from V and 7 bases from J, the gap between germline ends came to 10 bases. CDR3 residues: CASSTIHGGELFF. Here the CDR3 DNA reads TGTGCCAGTAGTACAATCCACGGCGGGGAGCTGTTTTTT.

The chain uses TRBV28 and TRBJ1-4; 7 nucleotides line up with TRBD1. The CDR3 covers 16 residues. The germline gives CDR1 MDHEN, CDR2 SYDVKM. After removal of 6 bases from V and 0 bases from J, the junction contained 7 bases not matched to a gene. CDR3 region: CASRPGGRTTNEKLFF. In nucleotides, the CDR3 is TGTGCCAGCAGGCCAGGGGGGCGGACAACTAATGAAAAACTGTTTTTT.

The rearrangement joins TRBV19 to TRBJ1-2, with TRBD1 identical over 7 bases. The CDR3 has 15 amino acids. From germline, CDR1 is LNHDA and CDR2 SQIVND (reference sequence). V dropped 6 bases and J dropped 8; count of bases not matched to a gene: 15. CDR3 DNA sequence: TGTGCCAGTAGAAGGACAGGAGGGGGTTCGCGGGGCTACACCTTC. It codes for CASRRTGGGSRGYTF.

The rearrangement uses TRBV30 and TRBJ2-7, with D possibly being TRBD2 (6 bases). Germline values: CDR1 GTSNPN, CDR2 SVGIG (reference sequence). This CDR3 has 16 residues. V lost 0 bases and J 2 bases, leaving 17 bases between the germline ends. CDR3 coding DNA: TGTGCCTGGAGTGTATATCGGGGGACTCCTGCCTACGAGCAGTACTTC. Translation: CAWSVYRGTPAYEQYF.

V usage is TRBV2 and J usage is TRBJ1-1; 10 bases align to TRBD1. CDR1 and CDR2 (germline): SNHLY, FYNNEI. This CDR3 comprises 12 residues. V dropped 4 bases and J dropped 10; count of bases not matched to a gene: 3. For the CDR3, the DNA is TGTGCCAGCAGTGGAGGGACAGGGGCAGCTTTCTTT. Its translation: CASSGGTGAAFF.

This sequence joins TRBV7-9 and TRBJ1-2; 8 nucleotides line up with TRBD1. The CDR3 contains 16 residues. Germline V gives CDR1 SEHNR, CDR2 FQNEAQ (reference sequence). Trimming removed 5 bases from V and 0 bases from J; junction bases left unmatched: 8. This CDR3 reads CASSPDRGNTNYGYTF. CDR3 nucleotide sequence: TGTGCCAGCAGCCCAGACAGGGGCAACACTAACTATGGCTACACCTTC.

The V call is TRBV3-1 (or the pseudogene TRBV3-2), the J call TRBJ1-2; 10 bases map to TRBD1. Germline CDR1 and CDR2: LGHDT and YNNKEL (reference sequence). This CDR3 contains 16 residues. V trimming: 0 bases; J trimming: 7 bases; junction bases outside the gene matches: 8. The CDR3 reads CASSQDSGTGASGYTF. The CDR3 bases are TGTGCCAGCAGCCAAGATTCAGGGACAGGGGCAAGTGGCTACACCTTC.

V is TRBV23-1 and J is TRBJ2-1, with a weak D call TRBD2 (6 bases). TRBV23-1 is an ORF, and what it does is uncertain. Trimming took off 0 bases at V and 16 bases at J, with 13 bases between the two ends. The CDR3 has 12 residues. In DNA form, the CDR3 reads TGCGCCAGCAGTCAATCGCGGGGTGGTGGCTTCTTC. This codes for CASSQSRGGGFF.

In DNA form, the CDR3 reads TGTGCCAGCAGTTTATGGGCTAGCTCCTACAATGAGCAGTTCTTC. It is translated as CASSLWASSYNEQFF. J is TRBJ2-1 and V is TRBV28; D remains unclear. The CDR3 has 15 amino acids. V lost 0 bases and J 0 bases, leaving 6 bases between the germline ends. Germline CDR1 is MDHEN and CDR2 is SYDVKM.

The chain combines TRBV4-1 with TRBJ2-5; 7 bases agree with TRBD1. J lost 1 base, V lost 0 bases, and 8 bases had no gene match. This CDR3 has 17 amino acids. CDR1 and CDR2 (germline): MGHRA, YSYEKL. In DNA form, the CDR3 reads TGCGCCAGCAGCCAAGATTACGGCGGACAGGCCCAAGAGACCCAGTACTTC. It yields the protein CASSQDYGGQAQETQYF.

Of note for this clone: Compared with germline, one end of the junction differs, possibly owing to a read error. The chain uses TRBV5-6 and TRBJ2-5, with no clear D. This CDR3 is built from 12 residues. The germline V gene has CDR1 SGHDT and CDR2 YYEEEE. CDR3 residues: CASSLASETQYF. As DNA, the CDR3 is TGTGCCAGCAGTTTGGCCTCAGAGACCCAGTACTTC.

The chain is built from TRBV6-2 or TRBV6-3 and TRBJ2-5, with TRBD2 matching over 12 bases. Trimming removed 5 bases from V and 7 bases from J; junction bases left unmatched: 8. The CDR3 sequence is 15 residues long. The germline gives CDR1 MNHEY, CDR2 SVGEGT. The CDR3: CASSGLAGYARTQYF. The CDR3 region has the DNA TGTGCCAGCAGTGGACTAGCGGGGTATGCCAGGACCCAGTACTTC.

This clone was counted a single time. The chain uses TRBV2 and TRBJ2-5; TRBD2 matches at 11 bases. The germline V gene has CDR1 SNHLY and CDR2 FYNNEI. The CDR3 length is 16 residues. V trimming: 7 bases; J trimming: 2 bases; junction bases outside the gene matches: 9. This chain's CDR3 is CASTARGLAAQETQYF. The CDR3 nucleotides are TGTGCCAGCACCGCGCGGGGACTAGCGGCACAAGAGACCCAGTACTTC.

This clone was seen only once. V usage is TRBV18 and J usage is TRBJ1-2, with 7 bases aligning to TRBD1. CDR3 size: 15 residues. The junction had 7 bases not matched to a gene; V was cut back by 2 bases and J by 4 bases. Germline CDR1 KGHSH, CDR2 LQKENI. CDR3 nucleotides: TGTGCCAGCTCACCAGTTGAGGGGGCAGGCTATGGCTACACCTTC. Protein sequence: CASSPVEGAGYGYTF.

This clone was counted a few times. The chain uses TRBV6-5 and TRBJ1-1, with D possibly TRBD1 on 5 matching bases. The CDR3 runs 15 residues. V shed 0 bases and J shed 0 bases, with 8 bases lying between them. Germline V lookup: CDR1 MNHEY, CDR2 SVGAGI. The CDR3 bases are TGTGCCAGCAGTTACTCGACAGTAATGAACACTGAAGCTTTCTTT. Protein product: CASSYSTVMNTEAFF.

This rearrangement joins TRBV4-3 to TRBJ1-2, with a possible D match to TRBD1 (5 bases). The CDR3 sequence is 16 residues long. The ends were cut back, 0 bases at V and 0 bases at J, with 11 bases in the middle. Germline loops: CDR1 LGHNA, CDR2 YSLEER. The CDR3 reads CASSQERMDTNYGYTF. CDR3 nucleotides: TGCGCCAGCAGCCAAGAACGAATGGACACTAACTATGGCTACACCTTC.

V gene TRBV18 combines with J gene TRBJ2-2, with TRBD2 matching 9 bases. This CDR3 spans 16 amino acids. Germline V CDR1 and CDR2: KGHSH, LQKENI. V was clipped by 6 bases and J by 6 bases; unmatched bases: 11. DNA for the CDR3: TGTGCCAGCTCGAGGAGACTAGCGGAGGGGTCCGGGGAGCTGTTTTTT. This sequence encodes CASSRRLAEGSGELFF.